This T cell receptor (beta chain) is drawn from a study of control samples from healthy donors and cancer patients. Trimming pared 2 bases from V and 0 bases from J, leaving 4 bases between. The CDR3 has 13 amino acids. The germline CDR1 and CDR2 sequences are MNHNY and SVGAGI (reference sequence). Repertoires were generated with immunoSEQ multiplex PCR, while TCRdb's copy carries only in-frame clones and drops some. The data show some 130,000 clones, around 93% seen once. The chain joins TRBV6-6 to TRBJ1-2, with D unclear. Input material: PBMCs. The sequence was collected from a man aged 50 or older with head and neck cancer. The CDR3 coding sequence is TGTGCCAGCAGTTACCGGACTAACTATGGCTACACCTTC. Encoded protein: CASSYRTNYGYTF.